This record concerns one TCR beta chain sequence. The sample is drawn from a study of control samples from healthy donors and cancer patients. Trimming pared 4 bases from V and 3 bases from J, leaving 9 bases between. Germline V gives CDR1 LNHDA, CDR2 SQIVND (reference sequence). The CDR3 is made up of 14 amino acids. The repertoire was sequenced with immunoSEQ multiplex PCR; TCRdb's copy has only in-frame clones and lacks some. The sample lists 150,000 to 200,000 clones, 70% to 90% seen once, with 12% in the top ten. The sequence was obtained from a man under 40 in good health. V gene TRBV19 combines with J gene TRBJ1-4, with D tentatively TRBD1 (6 bases). Source material: blood. The CDR3 sequence: CASSRQAANEKLFF. As DNA, the CDR3 is TGTGCCAGTAGTAGACAGGCCGCTAATGAAAAACTGTTTTTT.